The next 5 T cell receptor beta chains were all read from a single sample in a study of cytomegalovirus exposure and HLA in healthy donors. The study ran its PCR with 60 Vbeta and 13 Jbeta primers. The data were produced by immunoSEQ multiplex PCR, yet TCRdb's version contains in-frame clones alone and is incomplete. The table lists 60,000 to 80,000 clones, with over 4.5% in the top ten. What was sequenced was PBMCs. All receptors come from a man aged 40-50 years in good health and CMV-seronegative.

The J gene is TRBJ2-7, the V gene TRBV30; maybe TRBD1 (7 bases). Germline assignment: CDR1 GTSNPN and CDR2 SVGIG (reference sequence). V shed 1 base and J shed 5 bases, with 18 bases lying between them. CDR3 length: 15 amino acids. The CDR3 reads CAWSGGTASLDEQYF. In DNA, the CDR3 is TGTGCCTGGAGTGGCGGGACAGCTTCCCTTGACGAGCAGTACTTC.

The V and J genes are TRBV6-1 and TRBJ1-2, with D hard to call. Germline CDR1 MNHNS, CDR2 SASEGT. V gave up 2 bases and J gave up 0 bases, with 4 bases separating them. The CDR3 loop spans 13 amino acids. The CDR3 nucleotides are TGTGCCAGCAGTGAATTTACTAACTATGGCTACACCTTC. Residues: CASSEFTNYGYTF.

The rearrangement uses TRBV19 and TRBJ1-2; TRBD1 matches 10 bases. From germline, CDR1 is LNHDA and CDR2 SQIVND (reference sequence). The CDR3 consists of 15 residues. Trimming took 4 bases from V and 3 from J; bases not matched to a gene: 5. The CDR3 DNA reads as TGTGCCAGTAGTACCCTGGACAGGGGGGACTATGGCTACACCTTC. This encodes CASSTLDRGDYGYTF.

The chain is built from TRBV4-3 and TRBJ1-2; D call uncertain. This CDR3 contains 13 residues. CDR1 and CDR2 (germline): LGHNA, YSLEER. Trimming left V 1 base short and J 5 bases short, with 8 bases between. CDR3 protein: CASSQGLLYGYTF. CDR3 sequence (DNA): TGCGCCAGCAGCCAAGGTCTATTATATGGCTACACCTTC.

This chain connects TRBV6-1 to TRBJ1-5; D might be TRBD1 (6 bases). The V and J ends lost 6 bases and 4 bases respectively, with 16 bases between them. CDR1 and CDR2 (germline): MNHNS, SASEGT. The CDR3 loop spans 15 amino acids. The CDR3 coding sequence is TGTGCCAGCAGCGAACGGACAGTCGGAAATCAGCCCCAGCATTTT. Amino acid sequence: CASSERTVGNQPQHF.